These T cell receptor beta chains were read from a single sample in a study of T-cell memory formation after mild COVID-19. Using its own MiXCR run on the 5' RACE reads, TCRdb lists one record per CDR3 protein. This sample carries a few hundred thousand distinct CDR3 sequences, 15% to 20% of them seen once, and the ten largest clones take around a fifth. What was sequenced was PBMCs or a T cell subset sorted from them (not recorded which). These receptors were obtained from a man between 18 and 35 years old who had mild COVID-19 (a few samples of this study predate the infection). Cell type and time point are not known. The CDR3 runs from the conserved cysteine through the conserved F or W. A D gene is named only where the DNA matches it firmly. Not all rows give a size; the values are once, few, many and, for expanded clones, a class.

cdr3_nt	cdr3_aa	d_call	v_call	j_call	clone_size
TGCGCCAGCAGTCCGTCCCCCGGACTAGCGAGAACCGGGGAGCTGTTTTTT	CASSPSPGLARTGELFF	TRBD2	TRBV23-1	TRBJ2-2	few
TGTGCCAGCAGTTCGATCTGGGGGCGATCGACCTACGAGCAGTACTTC	CASSSIWGRSTYEQYF	.	TRBV6-2/TRBV6-3	TRBJ2-7	few
TGTGCCAGCAGCCCGCAGGGACCCAGGGAGACCCAGTACTTC	CASSPQGPRETQYF	.	TRBV7-2	TRBJ2-5	.
TGTGCCAGCAGTGAATATAAACAGGGAGGGGAGACCCAGTACTTC	CASSEYKQGGETQYF	.	TRBV25-1	TRBJ2-5	.
TGTGCCAGCAGTTTATTTACAGGGGTGGAAACTGAAGCTTTCTTT	CASSLFTGVETEAFF	TRBD1	TRBV27	TRBJ1-1	many
TGTGCCAGCAGTTACTCGGGGGAAAACAATGAGCAGTTCTTC	CASSYSGENNEQFF	.	TRBV6-5	TRBJ2-1	few
TGCGCCAGCATGGCAGGGGGGGGATGGAACACTGAAGCTTTCTTT	CASMAGGGWNTEAFF	TRBD1	TRBV10-2	TRBJ1-1	few
TGTGCCAGCAGGCGCAAGGTGGGGTCCTACAATGAGCAGTTCTTC	CASRRKVGSYNEQFF	.	TRBV6-5	TRBJ2-1	.
TGTGCCAGCAGCCCGGACAGGGAGTACCCACCCCTCCACTTT	CASSPDREYPPLHF	TRBD1	TRBV12-3/TRBV12-4	TRBJ1-6	many
TGTGCCAGCAGCTCCGGACGGGGCAATCAGCCCCAGCATTTT	CASSSGRGNQPQHF	.	TRBV11-2	TRBJ1-5	.
TGTGCCAGCGGAACAACAGGAGGGGGTGCGGTCTATGGCTACACCTTC	CASGTTGGGAVYGYTF	.	TRBV7-9	TRBJ1-2	few
TGTGCCAGCTCCGCCTCGGACAGGGCAGGGAATGAGCAGTTCTTC	CASSASDRAGNEQFF	TRBD1	TRBV18	TRBJ2-1	few
TGCGCCAGCAGCCAAGGACTAGCGGGGGTCTCGGGGGCAGATACGCAGTATTTT	CASSQGLAGVSGADTQYF	TRBD2	TRBV4-1	TRBJ2-3	.
TGTGCCAGCAGCCCCCCGAACCCCACACAGACCTATGGCTACACCTTC	CASSPPNPTQTYGYTF	.	TRBV2	TRBJ1-2	few
TGCGCCAGCAGCCCTATCCTAGCGGGGGACACAGATACGCAGTATTTT	CASSPILAGDTDTQYF	TRBD2	TRBV5-1	TRBJ2-3	.
TGTGCCAGCAGCCACGGACGGACTAGCGGGGGGTGGAATGAGCAGTTCTTC	CASSHGRTSGGWNEQFF	TRBD2	TRBV4-2	TRBJ2-1	few
TGTGCCAGCAGCTTAAGCGTCAATCAGCCCCAGCATTTT	CASSLSVNQPQHF	.	TRBV7-3	TRBJ1-5	.
TGTGCCAGCAGCGTAGAGGGAGGTCGTTATGGAAACACCATATATTTT	CASSVEGGRYGNTIYF	.	TRBV9	TRBJ1-3	few
TGCGCCAGCAGCCAAGGTTCCTTGGGATTCTACGAGCAGTACTTC	CASSQGSLGFYEQYF	.	TRBV4-1	TRBJ2-7	.
TGTGCCAGCAGTTTTTGGGGACGCGGACAGCCCCAGCATTTT	CASSFWGRGQPQHF	.	TRBV5-5	TRBJ1-5	.
TGTGCCAGCAGCTTAGTAGTTGGCCTCGGGCAAGAGACCCAGTACTTC	CASSLVVGLGQETQYF	.	TRBV7-2	TRBJ2-5	.
TGTGCCAGCAGTTTACGACAGAATTCACCCCTCCACTTT	CASSLRQNSPLHF	.	TRBV27	TRBJ1-6	.
TGTGCCAGCAGCTTGGGAGTCCAAAATGGCTACACCTTC	CASSLGVQNGYTF	.	TRBV5-5	TRBJ1-2	few
TGTGCCAGCATTGACAGGGGGAACACCGGGGAGCTGTTTTTT	CASIDRGNTGELFF	TRBD1	TRBV12-3/TRBV12-4	TRBJ2-2	.
TGCGCCAGCAGCTTGGGAACAGATTCACCCCTCCACTTT	CASSLGTDSPLHF	.	TRBV5-1	TRBJ1-6	.
TGTGCCAGCAGCCGGGGCAACACCGGGGAGCTGTTTTTT	CASSRGNTGELFF	.	TRBV7-2	TRBJ2-2	many
TGTGCCAGCTCACCGAACAGGGACGGTACTAACTATGGCTACACCTTC	CASSPNRDGTNYGYTF	.	TRBV18	TRBJ1-2	.
TGTGCCAGCAGCTTTACACAGGGCCCCTACGAGCAGTACTTC	CASSFTQGPYEQYF	.	TRBV7-9	TRBJ2-7	few
TGTGCCAGCAGCCCGGGACGGTCGGCTAGCACAGATACGCAGTATTTT	CASSPGRSASTDTQYF	.	TRBV7-3	TRBJ2-3	few
TGTGCCAGCAGTTACGATCTTTGGGAGACAGCGGAAGCTTTCTTT	CASSYDLWETAEAFF	.	TRBV6-5	TRBJ1-1	.
TGCAGTGCTAGAAGGGCAGATTCCAATAGCAATCAGCCCCAGCATTTT	CSARRADSNSNQPQHF	.	TRBV20-1	TRBJ1-5	.
TGTGCCAGCAGGACACGAACTGAAGCTTTCTTT	CASRTRTEAFF	.	TRBV5-6	TRBJ1-1	.
TGTGCCAGCACCTTAGGAGGAGGGCAAGAGACCCAGTACTTC	CASTLGGGQETQYF	.	TRBV12-3/TRBV12-4	TRBJ2-5	.
TGCGCCAGCAGCTTGTGGCGGGGGACTGGGGAGCTGTTTTTT	CASSLWRGTGELFF	TRBD2	TRBV5-1	TRBJ2-2	.
TGCAGTGCTAGTAGTGGGGTTGGTAAAGAGACCCAGTACTTC	CSASSGVGKETQYF	.	TRBV20-1	TRBJ2-5	.
TGTGCCACCCCCGGGGAACGTCGCGACTACGAGCAGTACTTC	CATPGERRDYEQYF	.	TRBV21-1	TRBJ2-7	.
TGTGCCAGCAGCTTAGACCTTCGGGCCCAGCATTTT	CASSLDLRAQHF	.	TRBV7-2	TRBJ1-5	few
TGCGCCAGCAGCGAATTAACAGTCATGAACACTGAAGCTTTCTTT	CASSELTVMNTEAFF	.	TRBV5-1	TRBJ1-1	few
TGTGCCAGCAGCAACATTCCGCGGACCCAGTACTTC	CASSNIPRTQYF	.	TRBV28	TRBJ2-5	few
TGTGCCAGCACCCTTGGGGTCCAAGATACGCAGTATTTT	CASTLGVQDTQYF	.	TRBV7-2	TRBJ2-3	.
TGTGCCAGCAGCTTAGGGGGGTACGGGACTGAAGCTTTCTTT	CASSLGGYGTEAFF	.	TRBV7-9	TRBJ1-1	many
TGTGCCAGCAGTACAACCGGGACAGGTTATTACGAGCAGTACTTC	CASSTTGTGYYEQYF	TRBD1	TRBV7-6	TRBJ2-7	few
TGTGCCAGCACCCGGTGGGGGAACTATGGCTACACCTTC	CASTRWGNYGYTF	.	TRBV12-3/TRBV12-4	TRBJ1-2	few
TGCGCCAGCAGCTGGGGTTGGGGCGGGACAGACTCCTACAATGAGCAGTTCTTC	CASSWGWGGTDSYNEQFF	.	TRBV5-1	TRBJ2-1	.
TGTGCCAGCAGTCCCACAGGGGGCGCAGGTCAGCCCCAGCATTTT	CASSPTGGAGQPQHF	TRBD1	TRBV12-3/TRBV12-4	TRBJ1-5	few
TGCAGTGCTAGAGACAGGGCTGGGGAGACCCAGTACTTC	CSARDRAGETQYF	.	TRBV20-1	TRBJ2-5	.
TGCAGTGCTTCTTCAAATGAAGGGGCTGAAGCTTTCTTT	CSASSNEGAEAFF	.	TRBV20-1	TRBJ1-1	few
TGTGCCAGCAGCTTAAGGGCACAAGCCCGGACCGGGGAGCTGTTTTTT	CASSLRAQARTGELFF	.	TRBV7-2	TRBJ2-2	few
TGCAGTGCTGGGAGGTTCTTGAACACTGAAGCTTTCTTT	CSAGRFLNTEAFF	.	TRBV20-1	TRBJ1-1	few
TGTGCCAGCATCGGGGGGGCAGGGGGCGCGGGGACTGAAGCTTTCTTT	CASIGGAGGAGTEAFF	TRBD1	TRBV7-6	TRBJ1-1	few
TGTGCCAGCTCACCGGACGGGGCGTTGCAACCCCAGCATTTT	CASSPDGALQPQHF	.	TRBV18	TRBJ1-5	few